The 23 T cell receptor beta chains below were found in one sample sequenced in a study of T cell responses to AZD1222 COVID-19 vaccine. TCRdb's table, derived via immunoSEQ multiplex PCR, lists solely in-frame clones and lacks some. The data show approximately 130,000 clones, 90% seen once. The sequencing here drew on peripheral blood, taken on day 0 of AZD1222 vaccination. The receptors derive from an adult in good health.

This rearrangement joins TRBV4-1 to TRBJ1-2; a possible D gene is TRBD1 (5 bases). The CDR3 is made up of 16 amino acids. Trimming removed 0 bases at V and 7 bases at J, with 18 bases between. Germline V gene sequence: CDR1 MGHRA, CDR2 YSYEKL. The CDR3 nucleotides are TGCGCCAGCAGCCAAGAAGATACGGGGGTTGGTTCTGGCTACACCTTC. Amino acid sequence: CASSQEDTGVGSGYTF.

The V and J genes are TRBV6-2 or TRBV6-3 and TRBJ2-4; D is perhaps TRBD2 (5 bases). Between the trimmed V and J ends, which lost 2 bases and 7 bases, there was a span of 12 bases. CDR1 is MNHEY and CDR2 is SVGEGT in the germline V gene. The length of the CDR3 is 14 residues. DNA of the CDR3: TGTGCCAGCAGTTACCCGGCTAGCTTGAACATTCAGTACTTC. This encodes CASSYPASLNIQYF.

The rearrangement uses TRBV5-4 and TRBJ2-1; D gene ambiguous. The CDR3 length is 13 residues. CDR1 and CDR2 from the germline V gene are SGHNT and YYREEE (reference sequence). The V end lost 6 bases, the J end lost 7 bases, and 14 bases lay between the germline ends. The DNA of the CDR3 is TGTGCCAGCAACGGTCTCAAGGGAAATGAGCAGTTCTTC. This encodes CASNGLKGNEQFF.

The rearrangement links TRBV11-3 to TRBJ2-1; 7 nucleotides match TRBD2. The germline V gene has CDR1 SGHNT and CDR2 YENEEA. The CDR3 sequence is 12 residues long. The V and J ends lost 1 base and 15 bases, in that order; junction bases with no gene match: 6. CDR3 amino acids: CASSLVGTIVFF. CDR3 nucleotide sequence: TGTGCCAGCAGCTTAGTCGGGACTATCGTGTTCTTC.

This clone showed up just once. This sequence joins TRBV7-3 and TRBJ2-1; D call uncertain. CDR3 size: 15 residues. V was pared by 5 bases and J by 0 bases, with 11 bases between. CDR1 is SGHTA, CDR2 FQGTGA, per germline. CDR3 in amino acids: CASSLDSNSYNEQFF. The CDR3 DNA reads TGTGCCAGCAGCCTAGACTCTAACTCCTACAATGAGCAGTTCTTC.

V usage is TRBV6-4 and J usage is TRBJ2-1; 10 positions agree with TRBD2. Germline assignment: CDR1 MRHNA and CDR2 SNTAGT. With V trimmed by 5 bases and J by 4 bases, 5 bases remained unmatched. The CDR3 totals 15 residues. CDR3 coding DNA: TGTGCCAGCAGTTCCACTAGCGGGGATTACAATGAGCAGTTCTTC. Residues: CASSSTSGDYNEQFF.

The chain uses TRBV11-2 and TRBJ2-1, with 9 bases identical to TRBD2. CDR3 size: 15 residues. J was trimmed by 8 bases and V by 5 bases; bases with no gene match: 10. The germline gives CDR1 SGHAT, CDR2 FQNNGV. The DNA of the CDR3 is TGTGCCAGCAGCCCCCGGACTAGCGCGGGGGATGAGCAGTTCTTC. The encoded protein is CASSPRTSAGDEQFF.

The chain employs TRBV4-3 and TRBJ2-1; D unresolved. V was clipped by 0 bases and J by 3 bases, with 12 bases between them. This CDR3 contains 16 residues. CDR1 is LGHNA, CDR2 YSLEER, per germline. CDR3 sequence reads: CASSQEIIPLYNEQFF. DNA of the CDR3: TGCGCCAGCAGCCAAGAAATCATACCTCTCTACAATGAGCAGTTCTTC.

This chain uses TRBV29-1 with TRBJ2-1; TRBD2 agrees at 7 bases. The V gene's germline CDR1 is SQVTM and CDR2 ANQGSEA. CDR3 length equals 14 residues. Unmatched junction bases numbered 5, after V lost 4 bases and J lost 2 bases. This chain's CDR3 is CSVVQRGPYNEQFF. CDR3 nucleotides: TGCAGCGTTGTGCAGCGGGGACCCTACAATGAGCAGTTCTTC.

The chain links TRBV30 to TRBJ2-7, with no clear D. The CDR3 covers 11 residues. Germline CDR1 GTSNPN, CDR2 SVGIG (reference sequence). V dropped 2 bases and J dropped 7 bases, with 9 bases sitting between them. The CDR3 DNA follows: TGTGCCTGGAGTCCCAGTTGGGAGCAGTACTTC. This gives the protein CAWSPSWEQYF.

The chain recombines TRBV7-9 with TRBJ2-5, with D perhaps matching TRBD2 (5 bases). Trimming took 1 base from V and 5 from J, leaving 8 bases between them. Germline V gene lookup returns CDR1 SEHNR and CDR2 FQNEAQ (reference sequence). The CDR3 length is 13 residues. CDR3 DNA: TGTGCCAGCAGCTTAGGAGGGCTCGAGACCCAGTACTTC. This sequence encodes CASSLGGLETQYF.

The chain uses TRBV5-1 and TRBJ2-3; unclear D gene. The germline V and J ends were trimmed by 4 bases and 6 bases, with 15 bases remaining between them. The CDR3 covers 14 residues. The germline V gene has CDR1 SGHRS and CDR2 YFSETQ. Here the CDR3 reads CASSTSQGRDTQYF. CDR3 bases: TGCGCCAGCAGCACGTCTCAAGGGCGGGATACGCAGTATTTT. The full variable domain, with the rest looked up from reference TRBV5-1 and TRBJ2-3, is KAGVTQTPRYLIKTRGQQVTLSCSPISGHRSVSWYQQTPGQGLQFLFEYFSETQRNKGNFPGRFSGRQFSNSRSEMNVSTLELGDSALYLCASSTSQGRDTQYFGPGTRLTVL.

This rearrangement joins TRBV28 to TRBJ1-2, with a weak D call TRBD1 (6 bases). The germline V and J ends were trimmed by 3 bases and 4 bases, with 12 bases remaining between them. The germline V gene encodes CDR1 MDHEN and CDR2 SYDVKM. The CDR3 spans 14 residues. The CDR3 nucleotides are TGTGCCAGCAGTTTGGGGGGCTCGACCTATGGCTACACCTTC. This codes for CASSLGGSTYGYTF.

The chain has TRBV7-9 and TRBJ1-2; tentative D call: TRBD1 (5 bases). Trimming took 7 bases from V and 2 from J, leaving 14 bases between them. The CDR3 contains 14 residues. CDR1 is SEHNR and CDR2 is FQNEAQ in the germline V gene (reference sequence). DNA for the CDR3: TGTGCCAGCACCAGGAGTGGGGCGAACTATGGCTACACCTTC. It specifies CASTRSGANYGYTF.

The rearrangement uses TRBV7-9 and TRBJ1-1, with D perhaps TRBD1 (5 bases). The CDR3 totals 15 residues. Germline loops: CDR1 SEHNR, CDR2 FQNEAQ (reference sequence). The V and J ends lost 5 bases and 4 bases respectively, with 17 bases between them. The CDR3 protein is CASSQGGAGSTEAFF. CDR3 nucleotides: TGTGCCAGCAGCCAAGGTGGGGCCGGGAGCACTGAAGCTTTCTTT.

V gene TRBV15 combines with J gene TRBJ2-1; TRBD2 matches at 7 bases. This CDR3 comprises 13 residues. Germline loops: CDR1 LNHNV, CDR2 YYDKDF (reference sequence). V was pared by 9 bases and J by 0 bases, with 2 bases of the junction left unmatched. The CDR3, as DNA: TGTGCCACAGAGCGGGACTCCTACAATGAGCAGTTCTTC. Translated, it gives CATERDSYNEQFF.

The chain carries TRBV9 and TRBJ2-3, with TRBD2 matching over 10 bases. This CDR3 contains 16 residues. Looked up from germline, CDR1 is SGDLS and CDR2 is YYNGEE. V dropped 0 bases and J dropped 6; count of bases not matched to a gene: 7. The CDR3 protein is CASSVVAGGGIDTQYF. The CDR3 DNA reads TGTGCCAGCAGCGTAGTAGCGGGGGGAGGGATCGATACGCAGTATTTT.

The chain has TRBV27 and TRBJ1-1; possibly TRBD1 for D (5 bases). CDR3 length equals 14 residues. In germline, CDR1 is MNHEY, CDR2 SMNVEV (reference sequence). Trimming cost V 2 bases and J 1 base, with 8 bases left between them. The CDR3 region has the DNA TGTGCCAGCAGTTTACCGGGGGGGAACACTGAAGCTTTCTTT. Residues: CASSLPGGNTEAFF.

The rearrangement links TRBV29-1 to TRBJ2-7, with TRBD2 matching over 9 bases. Germline CDR1 SQVTM, CDR2 ANQGSEA. After removal of 2 bases from V and 0 bases from J, the junction contained 11 bases not matched to a gene. The CDR3 extends over 17 amino acids. DNA of the CDR3: TGCAGCGTTGAAAGTCAGGCGGGGGGGCCCTTCTCCTACGAGCAGTACTTC. It is translated as CSVESQAGGPFSYEQYF.

The chain recombines TRBV6-4 with TRBJ2-6, with D uncertain. CDR1 is MRHNA, CDR2 SNTAGT, per germline. Trimming took off 0 bases at V and 0 bases at J, with 6 bases between the two ends. The CDR3 sequence is 16 residues long. DNA of the CDR3: TGTGCCAGCAGTGACTCGACAAACTCTGGGGCCAACGTCCTGACTTTC. It specifies CASSDSTNSGANVLTF.

This clone has just one count. An end of the junction does not agree with germline; a read error may underlie this. The genes are TRBV29-1 and TRBJ2-7; no definite D call. This CDR3 has 13 residues. Germline V gene data show CDR1 as SQVTM and CDR2 as ANQGSEA. In DNA form, the CDR3 reads TGCAGCGTTCAAGACGGGCCTACCTACGAGCAGTACTTC. Translation: CSVQDGPTYEQYF.

The rearrangement joins TRBV6-5 to TRBJ2-1, with 7 bases matching TRBD2. The CDR3 is 12 residues long. V shed 4 bases, J shed 9 bases, and the junction held 3 bases outside the gene matches. Germline loops: CDR1 MNHEY, CDR2 SVGAGI. The CDR3 loop reads CASSSGGGEQFF. The CDR3 region has the DNA TGTGCCAGCAGTTCGGGGGGTGGTGAGCAGTTCTTC.

The chain couples TRBV29-1 to TRBJ1-3; maybe TRBD1 (6 bases). The ends were cut back, 5 bases at V and 3 bases at J, with 14 bases in the middle. The CDR3 covers 14 residues. CDR1 is SQVTM and CDR2 is ANQGSEA in the germline V gene. The CDR3 DNA follows: TGCAGCGTTAACAGGGCCTTTGGTGGAAACACCATATATTTT. Its translation: CSVNRAFGGNTIYF.